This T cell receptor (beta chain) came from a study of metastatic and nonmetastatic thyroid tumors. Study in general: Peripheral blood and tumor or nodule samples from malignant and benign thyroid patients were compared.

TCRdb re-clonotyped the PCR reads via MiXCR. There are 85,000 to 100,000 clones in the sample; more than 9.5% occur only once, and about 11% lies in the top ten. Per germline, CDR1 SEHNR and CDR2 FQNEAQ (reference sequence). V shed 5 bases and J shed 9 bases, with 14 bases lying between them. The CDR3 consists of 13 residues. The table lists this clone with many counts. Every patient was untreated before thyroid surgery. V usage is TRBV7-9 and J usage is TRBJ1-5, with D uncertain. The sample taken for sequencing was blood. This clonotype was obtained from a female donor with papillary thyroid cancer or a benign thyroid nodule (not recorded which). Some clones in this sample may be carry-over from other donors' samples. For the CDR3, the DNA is TGTGCCAGCAGCAACGTCGAGGAAATGCCCCAGCATTTT. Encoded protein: CASSNVEEMPQHF.